This T cell receptor beta chain derives from a study of Ad26.COV2.S vaccination and SARS-CoV-2 variants. Sequencing was performed with immunoSEQ multiplex PCR; in TCRdb, only in-frame clones are kept and a portion is missing. Among approximately 350,000 clones, roughly 80% were seen once, and the ten largest hold about 7.1%. As to treatment: 19 received Ad26.COV2.S at low or high dose, single or two shots; 5 received placebo; per-sample allocation not given. The study sampled participants on day 63 after the first vaccine or placebo injection. The CDR3 is 13 residues long. V was shortened by 2 bases and J by 5 bases, with 10 bases between the two germline ends. Germline CDR1 and CDR2: LGHDT and YNNKEL (reference sequence).

The material was peripheral blood, obtained in a trial of Ad26.COV2.S vaccine versus placebo. The sequence came from a person aged 18 to 65 who received the Ad26.COV2.S COVID-19 vaccine or a placebo. The chain employs TRBV3-1 (or the pseudogene TRBV3-2) and TRBJ2-7; no clear D gene. CDR3 sequence: CASSQRGWNEQYF. In DNA, the CDR3 is TGTGCCAGCAGCCAAAGAGGCTGGAACGAGCAGTACTTC.